Below are 18 T cell receptor beta chains sequenced from a single sample in a study of CD8 T cells in ankylosing spondylitis. TCRdb reanalysed the 5' RACE reads using MiXCR and keeps one entry per CDR3 protein. The sample has a few hundred thousand distinct CDR3 sequences; 20% to 25% are singletons. General study results and limits: Seemingly distinctive of ankylosing spondylitis blood was a TCR beta motif formed by eight highly homologous variants.

Their antigen targets remain unknown. The specimen sequenced was blood, either unsorted or a sorted T cell fraction (not recorded which). Receptor source: a male donor with ankylosing spondylitis.

The chain is built from TRBV12-5 and TRBJ1-3; D might be TRBD1 (5 bases). The CDR3 runs to 14 residues. V lost 2 bases and J 2 bases, leaving 7 bases between the germline ends. The germline V gene has CDR1 LGHNT and CDR2 FRNRAP. As DNA, the CDR3 is TGTGCTAGTGGTTTGATGGGGGCTGGAAACACCATATATTTT. It codes for CASGLMGAGNTIYF.

This clonotype is a singleton in its sample. The V call is TRBV28, the J call TRBJ1-5; D is undetermined. CDR1 MDHEN and CDR2 SYDVKM come from the germline V gene. The ends were cut back, 10 bases at V and 4 bases at J, with 17 bases in the middle. CDR3 length equals 14 residues. CDR3 region: CATLILTANQPQHF. The CDR3, as DNA: TGTGCCACCCTTATTCTAACAGCGAATCAGCCCCAGCATTTT.

The gene calls are TRBV10-3 and TRBJ1-1; 8 nucleotides line up with TRBD1. CDR1 and CDR2 (germline): ENHRY, SYGVKD. The CDR3 consists of 15 residues. Trimming took 2 bases from V and 1 from J; bases not matched to a gene: 3. The CDR3, as DNA: TGTGCCATCAGTGAGCAGGGACAGGCGAACACTGAAGCTTTCTTT. This encodes CAISEQGQANTEAFF.

V and J are TRBV11-1 and TRBJ2-6; 12 positions agree with TRBD2. J gave up 4 bases and V 2 bases, and 9 bases lay outside the gene matches. The CDR3 sequence is 19 residues long. Germline V CDR1 and CDR2: SGHAT, FQDESV (reference sequence). CDR3 in amino acids: CASSLRLAGAYWGANVLTF. For the CDR3, the DNA is TGTGCCAGCAGCTTACGACTAGCGGGGGCCTATTGGGGGGCCAACGTCCTGACTTTC.

The rearrangement uses TRBV21-1 and TRBJ1-4. TRBV21-1 is noted as a pseudogene. This CDR3 contains 12 residues. In DNA, the CDR3 is TGTGCCAGCAGCAAAGCGCAGGAAAAACTGTTTTTT. Its translation is CASSKAQEKLFF.

The CDR3, as DNA: TGTGCCAGCAGCGGTAACAGGGGAACCTACAATGAGCAGTTCTTC. Protein sequence: CASSGNRGTYNEQFF. The genes are TRBV5-5 and TRBJ2-1; 7 nucleotides agree with TRBD1. From germline, CDR1 is SGHKS and CDR2 YYEKEE (reference sequence). This CDR3 has 15 residues. The V gene end was trimmed by 4 bases and the J gene end by 2 bases; junction bases not matched to a gene: 6.

The J gene is TRBJ2-1, the V gene TRBV5-1; D unresolved. In germline, CDR1 is SGHRS, CDR2 YFSETQ. The CDR3 runs to 16 residues. V shed 0 bases and J shed 0 bases, with 10 bases lying between them. The CDR3 loop is CASSLERGSSYNEQFF. CDR3 sequence (DNA): TGCGCCAGCAGCTTGGAACGCGGAAGCTCCTACAATGAGCAGTTCTTC.

This clonotype came up a few times. The rearrangement joins TRBV3-1 to TRBJ1-6, with TRBD1 as a possible D gene (6 bases). In germline, CDR1 is LGHDT, CDR2 YNNKEL (reference sequence). V lost 3 bases, J lost 7 bases, and 13 bases lay in between. CDR3 length equals 15 residues. CDR3 region: CASSHERQDNSPLHF. In nucleotides, the CDR3 is TGTGCCAGCAGCCATGAACGACAGGACAATTCACCCCTCCACTTT.

The V and J genes are TRBV20-1 and TRBJ1-6; D remains ambiguous. The ends were cut back, 3 bases at V and 9 bases at J, with 18 bases in the middle. This CDR3 is 15 amino acids long. Germline CDR1 DFQATT, CDR2 SNEGSKA (reference sequence). CDR3 residues: CSASSKDLRSSPLHF. The DNA for the CDR3 is TGCAGTGCTAGCTCTAAGGACCTAAGGAGTTCACCCCTCCACTTT.

This chain joins TRBV27 and TRBJ1-4; no reliable D call. V lost 6 bases to trimming and J lost 7 bases, with 6 bases between them. The CDR3 sequence is 11 residues long. Per the germline V gene, CDR1 is MNHEY and CDR2 is SMNVEV (reference sequence). The CDR3 DNA follows: TGTGCCAGCAGCCACGGTGAAAAACTGTTTTTT. It codes for CASSHGEKLFF.

The rearrangement links TRBV15 to TRBJ2-3; maybe TRBD1 (6 bases). Per germline, CDR1 LNHNV and CDR2 YYDKDF (reference sequence). The V end was cut by 4 bases, the J end by 6 bases, with 17 bases between. CDR3 length: 15 amino acids. The CDR3 bases are TGTGCCACCAGCACAGAGAACATAAGGGGGGATACGCAGTATTTT. Translation: CATSTENIRGDTQYF. The full variable domain, completed using reference TRBV15 and TRBJ2-3, is DAMVIQNPRYQVTQFGKPVTLSCSQTLNHNVMYWYQQKSSQAPKLLFHYYDKDFNNEADTPDNFQSRRPNTSFCFLDIRSPGLGDTAMYLCATSTENIRGDTQYFGPGTRLTVL.

This clonotype was counted only a few times. For the CDR3, the DNA is TGTGCCAGCAGCCGGACAGGGGAAGAGCAGTACTTC. It specifies CASSRTGEEQYF. The chain couples TRBV6-5 to TRBJ2-7; the match to TRBD1 covers 9 bases. V dropped 6 bases and J dropped 7; count of bases not matched to a gene: 4. The CDR3 spans 12 residues. Germline CDR1 MNHEY, CDR2 SVGAGI.

The chain recombines TRBV20-1 with TRBJ1-1, with a weak D call TRBD1 (6 bases). The CDR3 covers 15 residues. V lost 3 bases and J 0 bases, leaving 14 bases between the germline ends. Germline CDR1 reads DFQATT; CDR2 reads SNEGSKA (reference sequence). DNA of the CDR3: TGCAGTGCTAGCGGACAGATCCCAATGAACACTGAAGCTTTCTTT. Translating it yields CSASGQIPMNTEAFF.

This clonotype was seen many times. The rearrangement links TRBV7-8 to TRBJ2-2, with 13 positions matching TRBD2. Looked up from germline, CDR1 is SGHVS and CDR2 is FQNEAQ. The CDR3 extends over 18 amino acids. The ends lost 5 bases at V and 0 bases at J; junction bases unmatched: 6. CDR3 DNA: TGTGCCAGCAGCCAAGGGACTAGCGGGATTGCGAACACCGGGGAGCTGTTTTTT. This gives the protein CASSQGTSGIANTGELFF.

The chain links TRBV4-1 to TRBJ1-2; D uncertain. CDR3 length: 14 residues. The germline CDR1 and CDR2 sequences are MGHRA and YSYEKL. Deletions cut 3 bases from V and 7 bases from J, with 15 bases between. CDR3 residues: CASSHPGGSGGYTF. For the CDR3, the DNA is TGCGCCAGCAGCCACCCAGGAGGGAGTGGTGGCTACACCTTC.

The CDR3 region is CASSSWGTGPNTEAFF. In nucleotides, the CDR3 is TGTGCCAGCAGCTCCTGGGGAACAGGGCCCAACACTGAAGCTTTCTTT. This chain uses TRBV11-3 with TRBJ1-1; a possible D gene is TRBD1 (6 bases). The V end was cut by 4 bases, the J end by 2 bases, with 17 bases between. CDR1 is SGHNT, CDR2 YENEEA, per germline. The CDR3 consists of 16 residues.

This clonotype came up a few times. The chain joins TRBV11-2 to TRBJ2-1, with D unclear. This CDR3 has 13 amino acids. Trimming removed 1 base at V and 7 bases at J, with 8 bases between. Germline V CDR1 and CDR2: SGHAT, FQNNGV. The DNA of the CDR3 is TGTGCCAGCAGCTTAGTTTATGTAAATGAGCAGTTCTTC. It codes for CASSLVYVNEQFF. The entire variable domain, with the rest obtained from reference TRBV11-2 and TRBJ2-1, is as follows: EAGVAQSPRYKIIEKRQSVAFWCNPISGHATLYWYQQILGQGPKLLIQFQNNGVVDDSQLPKDRFSAERLKGVDSTLKIQPAKLEDSAVYLCASSLVYVNEQFFGPGTRLTVL.

In this sample, this clonotype turned up a few times. V gene TRBV2 combines with J gene TRBJ2-2, with D perhaps TRBD2 (5 bases). From germline, CDR1 is SNHLY and CDR2 FYNNEI. Trimming took 0 bases from V and 4 from J, leaving 9 bases between them. The CDR3 is 15 residues long. This CDR3 is CASSEAGASTGELFF. For the CDR3, the DNA is TGTGCCAGCAGTGAAGCGGGAGCGAGCACCGGGGAGCTGTTTTTT.